The 23 T cell receptor beta chains reported below all come from one sample, sequenced in a study of vaccination effects on CD4 cells after COVID-19. Culturing for 10 to 11 days preceded CD4+ T cell isolation. Everyone in the study got two shots of either the BNT162b2 or mRNA-1273 vaccine. Using immunoSEQ multiplex PCR, the repertoire was profiled, and TCRdb retains in-frame clones only, with some absent. Among around 66,000 clones, 74% were seen once, and the ten largest hold about 2.2%. No antigens are known for them. The specimen was CD4+ T cells from PBMCs cultured without peptide, collected after COVID-19 vaccination. These receptors originate from a human donor who received a COVID-19 vaccine.

This chain connects TRBV6-5 to TRBJ1-2; TRBD1 matches at 10 bases. CDR1 and CDR2 (germline): MNHEY, SVGAGI. CDR3 size: 14 residues. V lost 6 bases, J lost 4 bases, and 5 bases stayed unmatched. CDR3 sequence reads: CASSRDRGTYGYTF. CDR3 DNA: TGTGCCAGCAGCCGGGACAGGGGAACCTATGGCTACACCTTC.

The chain couples TRBV7-9 to TRBJ2-6, with D hard to call. Trimming removed 3 bases at V and 1 base at J, with 4 bases between. This CDR3 is built from 14 residues. Germline V lookup: CDR1 SEHNR, CDR2 FQNEAQ (reference sequence). The CDR3 DNA reads TGTGCCAGCAGCTTTTCATCTGGGGCCAACGTCCTGACTTTC. Protein sequence: CASSFSSGANVLTF.

The chain is built from TRBV5-1 and TRBJ2-3; a weak D match, TRBD2 (6 bases). Trimming pared 3 bases from V and 12 bases from J, leaving 11 bases between. Germline V gives CDR1 SGHRS, CDR2 YFSETQ. This CDR3 is built from 11 residues. The CDR3 nucleotides are TGCGCCAGCAGCTGGCGGGGTCTACAGTATTTT. Its protein is CASSWRGLQYF.

This clone appeared once. The chain is built from TRBV5-1 and TRBJ2-5; D gene unclear. Trimming took off 0 bases at V and 5 bases at J, with 11 bases between the two ends. Germline CDR1 SGHRS, CDR2 YFSETQ. This CDR3 region has 14 residues. CDR3 amino acids: CASSLGHPRETQYF. Written as DNA, the CDR3 is TGCGCCAGCAGCTTGGGGCACCCACGGGAGACCCAGTACTTC.

This clone has more than one count but fewer than ten. The chain uses TRBV7-2 and TRBJ1-1; D call uncertain. The CDR3 extends over 13 amino acids. V dropped 1 base and J dropped 3 bases, with 6 bases sitting between them. CDR1 and CDR2 from the germline V gene are SGHTA and FQGNSA. This CDR3 is CASSLEVYTEAFF. DNA for the CDR3: TGTGCCAGCAGCTTAGAAGTTTACACTGAAGCTTTCTTT.

The chain links TRBV15 to TRBJ2-7; no firm D call. Trimming cost V 1 base and J 1 base, with 11 bases left between them. The CDR3 runs 15 residues. Germline V gives CDR1 LNHNV, CDR2 YYDKDF (reference sequence). The CDR3 loop is CATSRALTRSYEQYV. CDR3 sequence (DNA): TGTGCCACCAGCAGAGCCCTAACAAGGTCCTACGAGCAGTACGTC.

V and J are TRBV2 and TRBJ1-2; D is ambiguous. The germline V gene has CDR1 SNHLY and CDR2 FYNNEI. This CDR3 contains 16 residues. V shed 2 bases and J shed 4 bases, with 17 bases lying between them. The CDR3 protein is CASSELFVSESYGYTF. CDR3 in DNA: TGTGCCAGCAGTGAACTATTTGTCAGCGAAAGCTATGGCTACACCTTC.

In this sample, this clone turned up a few times. The chain is built from TRBV2 and TRBJ1-1; TRBD1 agrees at 8 bases. V dropped 6 bases and J dropped 2; count of bases not matched to a gene: 5. Germline V lookup: CDR1 SNHLY, CDR2 FYNNEI. The CDR3 runs 14 residues. CDR3 sequence (DNA): TGTGCCAGCAGGGGGACAGGTCCAAACACTGAAGCTTTCTTT. It yields the protein CASRGTGPNTEAFF.

This chain connects TRBV5-4 to TRBJ1-4, with D possibly matching TRBD1 (5 bases). The V gene lost 4 bases and the J gene lost 0 bases, with 13 bases spanning the gap. Germline V gene data show CDR1 as SGHNT and CDR2 as YYREEE (reference sequence). The CDR3 has 16 amino acids. CDR3 in DNA: TGTGCCAGCAGCCCGCGGGGGGGTCCAACTAATGAAAAACTGTTTTTT. Encoded protein: CASSPRGGPTNEKLFF. Using reference TRBV5-4 and TRBJ1-4 for the parts outside the CDR3, the full variable domain is ETGVTQSPTHLIKTRGQQVTLRCSSQSGHNTVSWYQQALGQGPQFIFQYYREEENGRGNFPPRFSGLQFPNYSSELNVNALELDDSALYLCASSPRGGPTNEKLFFGSGTQLSVL.

The rearrangement links TRBV19 to TRBJ1-4; 7 bases fit TRBD1. Germline trimming cut 7 bases from V and 6 bases from J; bases unmatched to any gene: 11. The germline V gene encodes CDR1 LNHDA and CDR2 SQIVND (reference sequence). The CDR3 contains 15 residues. Written as DNA, the CDR3 is TGTGCCAGTAACCCCCATACAGGGGTTGATGAAAAACTGTTTTTT. It is translated as CASNPHTGVDEKLFF.

By share, this clone ranks as medium-sized. The chain carries TRBV19 and TRBJ1-2, with no clear D. This CDR3 has 11 amino acids. Deletions cut 4 bases from V and 7 bases from J, with 7 bases between. The germline V gene encodes CDR1 LNHDA and CDR2 SQIVND (reference sequence). CDR3: CASSRGGGYTF. The DNA for the CDR3 is TGTGCCAGTAGTAGGGGTGGTGGCTACACCTTC. The whole variable domain, filled in from reference TRBV19 and TRBJ1-2, reads DGGITQSPKYLFRKEGQNVTLSCEQNLNHDAMYWYRQDPGQGLRLIYYSQIVNDFQKGDIAEGYSVSREKKESFPLTVTSAQKNPTAFYLCASSRGGGYTFGSGTRLTVV.

This clone was counted only a few times. The J gene is TRBJ2-2, the V gene TRBV5-1; D possibly corresponds to TRBD2 (5 bases). Germline loops: CDR1 SGHRS, CDR2 YFSETQ. The CDR3 has 13 residues. V gave up 4 bases and J gave up 2 bases, with 6 bases separating them. This chain's CDR3 is CASSEGNTGELFF. As DNA, the CDR3 is TGCGCCAGCAGCGAGGGAAACACCGGGGAGCTGTTTTTT.

The gene calls are TRBV30 and TRBJ1-5; D is ambiguous. Germline-derived CDR1 and CDR2 are GTSNPN and SVGIG (reference sequence). This CDR3 spans 15 amino acids. Trimming shortened V by 2 bases and J by 2 bases, and 13 bases separated the two germline ends. The CDR3, as DNA: TGTGCCTGGAGTCCGACGGGGAGGGGCAATCAGCCCCAGCATTTT. Translated: CAWSPTGRGNQPQHF.

V is TRBV6-5 and J is TRBJ2-7, with 7 bases matching TRBD1. The CDR3 is 14 residues long. J was trimmed by 2 bases and V by 5 bases; bases with no gene match: 6. CDR1 and CDR2 (germline): MNHEY, SVGAGI. The CDR3, as DNA: TGTGCCAGCAGTCACAGGGGCCAAACCTACGAGCAGTACGTC. Its translation is CASSHRGQTYEQYV.

This chain joins TRBV9 and TRBJ2-5, with 7 nucleotides matching TRBD1. Germline assignment: CDR1 SGDLS and CDR2 YYNGEE. V lost 4 bases to trimming and J lost 3 bases; unmatched junction nucleotides: 9. The CDR3 is made up of 15 amino acids. This CDR3 reads CASSSRQGPEETQYF. DNA of the CDR3: TGTGCCAGCAGCTCTAGACAGGGACCCGAAGAGACCCAGTACTTC.

V is TRBV2 and J is TRBJ2-6; no clear D gene. V dropped 4 bases and J dropped 0 bases, with 4 bases sitting between them. From germline, CDR1 is SNHLY and CDR2 FYNNEI. This CDR3 spans 14 amino acids. The CDR3 loop reads CASSVLSGANVLTF. CDR3 nucleotides: TGTGCCAGCAGTGTTCTCTCTGGGGCCAACGTCCTGACTTTC.

The V call is TRBV6-2 or TRBV6-3, the J call TRBJ1-6; D is unclear. Germline CDR1 reads MNHEY; CDR2 reads SVGEGT. CDR3 length: 17 amino acids. V was clipped by 5 bases and J by 0 bases, with 14 bases between them. CDR3 amino acids: CASSRPPESSYNSPLHF. In DNA form, the CDR3 reads TGTGCCAGCAGTAGGCCCCCGGAGAGCTCCTATAATTCACCCCTCCACTTT.

The chain carries TRBV9 and TRBJ2-1; TRBD2 might be the D (6 bases). The CDR3 covers 16 residues. V was clipped by 0 bases and J by 0 bases, with 10 bases between them. From germline, CDR1 is SGDLS and CDR2 YYNGEE. The DNA for the CDR3 is TGTGCCAGCAGCGTAGCGGGAGTTAGCTCCTACAATGAGCAGTTCTTC. It is translated as CASSVAGVSSYNEQFF.

The chain employs TRBV3-1 (or the pseudogene TRBV3-2) and TRBJ2-7, with 10 nucleotides matching TRBD1. Germline V gene lookup returns CDR1 LGHDT and CDR2 YNNKEL (reference sequence). V shed 1 base and J 2 bases; nucleotides not matched to a gene: 11. The CDR3 covers 18 residues. CDR3 DNA sequence: TGTGCCAGCAGCCAAGCTAGGAGACAGGGGGCTTGCGCCTACGAGCAGTACGTC. Translation gives CASSQARRQGACAYEQYV.

The gene calls are TRBV5-1 and TRBJ1-6; 7 positions agree with TRBD1. Looked up from germline, CDR1 is SGHRS and CDR2 is YFSETQ. V lost 2 bases to trimming and J lost 9 bases; unmatched junction nucleotides: 5. This CDR3 has 14 residues. The CDR3 sequence is CASSFGQESSPLHF. CDR3 in DNA: TGCGCCAGCAGCTTCGGACAGGAGAGTTCACCCCTCCACTTT. Based on the CDR3 plus reference TRBV5-1 and TRBJ1-6, the full variable domain is KAGVTQTPRYLIKTRGQQVTLSCSPISGHRSVSWYQQTPGQGLQFLFEYFSETQRNKGNFPGRFSGRQFSNSRSEMNVSTLELGDSALYLCASSFGQESSPLHFGNGTRLTVT.

The chain carries TRBV6-5 and TRBJ2-2; D possibly uses TRBD1 or TRBD2 (6 bases each). The CDR3 length is 15 residues. The V gene's germline CDR1 is MNHEY and CDR2 SVGAGI. V was pared by 7 bases and J by 1 base, with 13 bases between. CDR3 sequence: CASTQGRRNTGELFF. The CDR3, as DNA: TGTGCCAGCACCCAGGGGAGGAGGAACACCGGGGAGCTGTTTTTT.

The chain employs TRBV12-3 or TRBV12-4 and TRBJ1-3, with D unresolved. Trimming left V 8 bases short and J 0 bases short, with 8 bases between. The CDR3 covers 13 residues. CDR3 region: CASGVSSGNTIYF. The CDR3 region has the DNA TGTGCCAGCGGTGTAAGCTCTGGAAACACCATATATTTT.

This clone has more than one count but fewer than ten. The J gene is TRBJ2-7, the V gene TRBV15; 9 bases fit TRBD2. Germline V gene data show CDR1 as LNHNV and CDR2 as YYDKDF (reference sequence). This CDR3 spans 14 amino acids. V was clipped by 6 bases and J by 0 bases; unmatched bases: 3. The CDR3, as DNA: TGTGCCACCAGGAGCGGGGGGAGCTCCTACGAGCAGTACGTC. Protein: CATRSGGSSYEQYV.